These 8 T cell receptor beta chains were all obtained from the same sample, sequenced in a study of blood T cell repertoires in COVID-19. Measured with immunoSEQ multiplex PCR; TCRdb has only the in-frame clones, and not every one. The repertoire includes 150,000 to 200,000 clones, approximately 84% of them detected once, and around 14% sits in the top ten. Input material: peripheral blood. The origin of the receptors is a man in his late teens or twenties with active or convalescent COVID-19.

V usage is TRBV4-3 and J usage is TRBJ1-2, with D possibly being TRBD1 (6 bases). Trimming removed 2 bases at V and 3 bases at J, with 16 bases between. The CDR3 sequence is 16 residues long. From germline, CDR1 is LGHNA and CDR2 YSLEER. The CDR3, as DNA: TGCGCCAGCAGCCAAAGCACAGGGATTTATTACTATGGCTACACCTTC. It yields the protein CASSQSTGIYYYGYTF.

This chain connects TRBV6-6 to TRBJ2-7; TRBD1 agrees at 8 bases. The germline gives CDR1 MNHNY, CDR2 SVGAGI (reference sequence). V trimming: 6 bases; J trimming: 5 bases; junction bases outside the gene matches: 6. The CDR3 is made up of 13 amino acids. CDR3 region: CASRISGGHEQYF. CDR3 nucleotide sequence: TGTGCCAGCAGGATCTCAGGGGGCCACGAGCAGTACTTC.

The chain has TRBV2 and TRBJ1-6; tentative D call: TRBD1 (5 bases). This CDR3 comprises 14 residues. Per germline, CDR1 SNHLY and CDR2 FYNNEI. V was clipped by 6 bases and J by 8 bases, with 14 bases between them. CDR3 nucleotide sequence: TGTGCCAGCAGGGCAGGGCCTAGGGATTCACCCCTCCACTTT. Amino acids: CASRAGPRDSPLHF.

The chain recombines TRBV19 with TRBJ2-1, with D possibly being TRBD2 (6 bases). The germline V gene has CDR1 LNHDA and CDR2 SQIVND (reference sequence). CDR3 length: 19 amino acids. Between the trimmed V and J ends, which lost 5 bases and 0 bases, there was a span of 23 bases. CDR3 in amino acids: CASSPTLSSSDSSYNEQFF. CDR3 nucleotide sequence: TGTGCCAGTAGTCCCACCCTTTCCTCTAGCGACAGCTCCTACAATGAGCAGTTCTTC.

The rearrangement uses TRBV5-4 and TRBJ2-7, with TRBD1 identical over 9 bases. The CDR3 runs 13 residues. Losses at the gene ends were 9 bases for V and 0 bases for J; bases not matched to a gene: 4. The germline V gene encodes CDR1 SGHNT and CDR2 YYREEE (reference sequence). DNA for the CDR3: TGTGCCACCCGACAGGGGGGCTCCTACGAGCAGTACTTC. It is translated as CATRQGGSYEQYF.

The CDR3 nucleotides are TGCGCCAGCAGCCTGGGCCGCCTGGACAGGGGCACTGAAGCTTTCTTT. Its protein product is CASSLGRLDRGTEAFF. The rearrangement uses TRBV5-1 and TRBJ1-1, with TRBD1 matching 9 bases. The CDR3 is made up of 16 amino acids. Trimming removed 4 bases from V and 4 bases from J; junction bases left unmatched: 11. The germline V gene encodes CDR1 SGHRS and CDR2 YFSETQ.

Regarding this clone: Mismatch with germline at one junction end may stem from a read error. The chain is built from TRBV30 and TRBJ1-2, with D unresolved. This CDR3 is 13 amino acids long. Germline V gene lookup returns CDR1 GTSNPN and CDR2 SVGIG (reference sequence). CDR3 DNA sequence: TGTGCCCGGAGTGAGGCGGTTAGCTATGGCTACACCTTC. It translates to CARSEAVSYGYTF.

The chain couples TRBV7-9 to TRBJ1-1; maybe TRBD1 (5 bases). Germline CDR1 reads SEHNR; CDR2 reads FQNEAQ (reference sequence). The V and J ends lost 1 base and 0 bases respectively, with 9 bases between them. This CDR3 contains 15 residues. The CDR3 region has the DNA TGTGCCAGCAGCTTAGTGGGACTTATGAACACTGAAGCTTTCTTT. Its protein is CASSLVGLMNTEAFF.